These 30 T cell receptor beta chains were all obtained from the same sample, sequenced in a study of T-cell reconstitution after alpha-beta-depleted transplantation in children. A library of TCRbeta sequences, prepared with unique molecular identifiers, was generated. Via MiXCR, TCRdb re-called the PCR reads, giving one row per CDR3 protein. The table lists a few hundred thousand distinct CDR3 sequences, about 18% of them singletons, with 3% to 4% in the top ten. Specimen: PBMCs from the stem cell graft donor, collected from the stem cell graft. These receptors were taken from a human donor who donated a stem cell graft to a child with acute lymphoblastic leukemia.

The chain employs TRBV4-1 and TRBJ2-2, with D unclear. The V gene lost 0 bases and the J gene lost 4 bases, with 12 bases spanning the gap. CDR1 and CDR2 (germline): MGHRA, YSYEKL. The CDR3 is 16 residues long. CDR3 nucleotides: TGCGCCAGCAGCCAAGATCCGTACTCTGCCACCGGGGAGCTGTTTTTT. Amino acids: CASSQDPYSATGELFF.

This clonotype was seen only a few times. The V and J genes are TRBV9 and TRBJ2-3; D perhaps matches TRBD2 (5 bases). CDR3 length: 16 residues. CDR1 is SGDLS, CDR2 YYNGEE, per germline. Trimming stripped 1 base from V and 0 bases from J, with 12 bases between. In DNA, the CDR3 is TGTGCCAGCAGCGTATTACGAGCGGCTAGCACAGATACGCAGTATTTT. Its protein product is CASSVLRAASTDTQYF.

The gene calls are TRBV20-1 and TRBJ2-3; 8 nucleotides agree with TRBD2. CDR1 is DFQATT and CDR2 is SNEGSKA in the germline V gene (reference sequence). This CDR3 region has 19 residues. Trimming cost V 0 bases and J 4 bases; bases outside gene matches: 18. CDR3 nucleotides: TGCAGTGCTAGAGATGGAACGGGAGGGCCTTATACACACCCAGATACGCAGTATTTT. Its translation is CSARDGTGGPYTHPDTQYF.

This chain connects TRBV3-1 to TRBJ2-1; TRBD1 matches at 8 bases. CDR3 length equals 16 residues. Germline V gives CDR1 LGHDT, CDR2 YNNKEL (reference sequence). With V trimmed by 1 base and J by 4 bases, 6 bases remained unmatched. The CDR3 region is CASSQGTGPGYNEQFF. The CDR3 bases are TGTGCCAGCAGCCAAGGGACAGGGCCAGGATACAATGAGCAGTTCTTC.

This clonotype turned up a few times. V and J are TRBV20-1 and TRBJ2-3; 10 nucleotides match TRBD2. The CDR3 has 14 residues. V shed 5 bases and J 5 bases; nucleotides not matched to a gene: 7. Germline loops: CDR1 DFQATT, CDR2 SNEGSKA (reference sequence). The CDR3 region is CSADLAGGIDTQYF. CDR3 bases: TGCAGTGCTGACTTAGCGGGAGGAATAGATACGCAGTATTTT.

The chain carries TRBV2 and TRBJ2-7; the match to TRBD2 covers 11 bases. Trimming at V came to 6 bases and at J to 6 bases, leaving 4 bases not matched to a gene. The length of the CDR3 is 13 residues. Germline CDR1 and CDR2: SNHLY and FYNNEI. This CDR3 reads CASRLAGASEQYF. The CDR3 DNA follows: TGTGCCAGCAGACTAGCGGGAGCATCCGAGCAGTACTTC.

The CDR3 DNA is TGTGCCAGCAGCTTGGTAGCAGTAACTCCTACTAACTATGGCTACACCTTC. Amino acid sequence: CASSLVAVTPTNYGYTF. This chain links TRBV5-8 with TRBJ1-2, with D uncertain. CDR3 length: 17 residues. From germline, CDR1 is SGHTS and CDR2 YDEGEE. Trimming removed 0 bases from V and 0 bases from J, with 15 bases in between.

This clonotype occurred a few times. The chain employs TRBV29-1 and TRBJ1-1; D unclear. Trimming shortened V by 6 bases and J by 2 bases, and 16 bases separated the two germline ends. This CDR3 region has 14 residues. CDR1 and CDR2 from the germline V gene are SQVTM and ANQGSEA. The CDR3 is CSVGSGISNTEAFF. The DNA for the CDR3 is TGCAGCGTGGGCTCGGGGATCTCAAACACTGAAGCTTTCTTT.

The genes are TRBV6-1 and TRBJ2-5; TRBD2 is a possible D gene (5 bases). Germline CDR1 reads MNHNS; CDR2 reads SASEGT. This CDR3 is 15 amino acids long. The V end was cut by 3 bases, the J end by 0 bases, with 11 bases between. CDR3 sequence: CASSEWAGDQETQYF. CDR3 bases: TGTGCCAGCAGTGAGTGGGCGGGCGACCAAGAGACCCAGTACTTC.

This clonotype was seen more than once but under ten times. The J gene is TRBJ1-2, the V gene TRBV6-5; TRBD1 agrees at 8 bases. The CDR3 length is 15 residues. J was trimmed by 7 bases and V by 4 bases; bases with no gene match: 11. Germline V gene data show CDR1 as MNHEY and CDR2 as SVGAGI. The CDR3 DNA reads as TGTGCCAGCAGTTCAGCGACTCAGGGGGCGCGTGGCTACACCTTC. Translation: CASSSATQGARGYTF.

This clonotype came up a few times. The chain recombines TRBV3-1 with TRBJ1-1, with D uncertain. Germline V lookup: CDR1 LGHDT, CDR2 YNNKEL (reference sequence). Deletions cut 0 bases from V and 0 bases from J, with 5 bases between. The CDR3 is 14 residues long. CDR3 DNA sequence: TGTGCCAGCAGCCAAGAGAGCTTGAACACTGAAGCTTTCTTT. Translation gives CASSQESLNTEAFF. The whole variable domain, filled in from reference TRBV3-1 and TRBJ1-1, reads DTAVSQTPKYLVTQMGNDKSIKCEQNLGHDTMYWYKQDSKKFLKIMFSYNNKELIINETVPNRFSPKSPDKAHLNLHINSLELGDSAVYFCASSQESLNTEAFFGQGTRLTVV.

The J gene is TRBJ2-7, the V gene TRBV7-8, with 9 bases aligning to TRBD1. Losses at the gene ends were 5 bases for V and 1 base for J; bases not matched to a gene: 3. CDR1 is SGHVS and CDR2 is FQNEAQ in the germline V gene. The CDR3 contains 14 residues. The DNA for the CDR3 is TGTGCCAGCAGCCACAGGGGGCGATCCTACGAGCAGTACTTC. The encoded protein is CASSHRGRSYEQYF.

The chain's CDR3 is CASSLLGGTDPPYEQYF. Written as DNA, the CDR3 is TGTGCCAGCAGTCTACTAGGTGGTACCGATCCTCCCTACGAGCAGTACTTC. The V call is TRBV27, the J call TRBJ2-7, with a tentative D call TRBD2 (5 bases). The V and J ends lost 5 bases and 2 bases respectively, with 22 bases between them. The CDR3 consists of 17 residues. Germline CDR1 reads MNHEY; CDR2 reads SMNVEV (reference sequence).

The V gene is TRBV27, the J gene TRBJ2-3; TRBD1 aligns across 7 bases. The germline gives CDR1 MNHEY, CDR2 SMNVEV (reference sequence). The CDR3 spans 16 residues. The junction had 9 bases not matched to a gene; V was cut back by 4 bases and J by 2 bases. The CDR3: CASSYIGTDTTDTQYF. The CDR3 DNA is TGTGCCAGCAGTTACATCGGGACAGATACCACAGATACGCAGTATTTT.

This chain joins TRBV12-3 or TRBV12-4 and TRBJ1-5; TRBD1 might be the D (5 bases). This CDR3 contains 14 residues. V shed 4 bases and J shed 4 bases, with 11 bases lying between them. The CDR3: CASSSEGLNQPQHF. Here the CDR3 DNA reads TGTGCCAGCAGTTCCGAGGGGTTGAATCAGCCCCAGCATTTT.

This sequence joins TRBV9 and TRBJ2-1; D might be TRBD2 (6 bases). Deletions cut 4 bases from V and 6 bases from J, with 17 bases between. Germline CDR1 SGDLS, CDR2 YYNGEE. The CDR3 spans 15 residues. CDR3: CASSLATGTFNEQFF. CDR3 nucleotide sequence: TGTGCCAGCAGCCTAGCCACTGGGACTTTCAATGAGCAGTTCTTC.

The sample holds a few counts of this clonotype. V is TRBV12-3 or TRBV12-4 and J is TRBJ2-7; 10 bases match TRBD2. After removal of 2 bases from V and 4 bases from J, the junction contained 11 bases not matched to a gene. The CDR3 has 17 residues. CDR3 sequence: CASSLHESGLAVYEQYF. Here the CDR3 DNA reads TGTGCCAGCAGTTTACATGAATCCGGACTAGCGGTATACGAGCAGTACTTC.

The chain combines TRBV6-5 with TRBJ1-1; TRBD1 agrees at 7 bases. CDR3 length: 18 amino acids. Germline trimming cut 0 bases from V and 4 bases from J; bases unmatched to any gene: 14. CDR1 is MNHEY and CDR2 is SVGAGI in the germline V gene. The CDR3 protein is CASSYSTGQGVGITEAFF. CDR3 in DNA: TGTGCCAGCAGTTACTCGACTGGTCAGGGGGTCGGGATCACTGAAGCTTTCTTT.

This chain joins TRBV12-3 or TRBV12-4 and TRBJ2-1, with 8 bases identical to TRBD2. V dropped 1 base and J dropped 15; count of bases not matched to a gene: 11. The length of the CDR3 is 14 residues. Here the CDR3 DNA reads TGTGCCAGCAGTTTAGAACCAGCGGGAGAGCCCCGGTTCTTC. It yields the protein CASSLEPAGEPRFF.

This clonotype was recorded a few times. V is TRBV7-3 and J is TRBJ2-3, with 8 bases matching TRBD2. Trimming took 4 bases from V and 2 from J; bases not matched to a gene: 2. There are 14 residues in the CDR3. Germline CDR1 and CDR2: SGHTA and FQGTGA. The CDR3: CASSYGRATDTQYF. The CDR3 coding sequence is TGTGCCAGCAGCTACGGGAGGGCCACAGATACGCAGTATTTT.

This rearrangement joins TRBV15 to TRBJ2-7; no definite D call. With 0 bases removed from V and 3 bases from J, the gap between germline ends came to 3 bases. The CDR3 extends over 12 amino acids. Germline V CDR1 and CDR2: LNHNV, YYDKDF (reference sequence). CDR3: CATSRDRYEQYF. The CDR3, as DNA: TGTGCCACCAGCAGAGATCGCTACGAGCAGTACTTC.

The rearrangement uses TRBV4-1 and TRBJ1-2; D gene uncertain. The CDR3 sequence is 15 residues long. The V and J ends lost 1 base and 4 bases respectively, with 13 bases between them. The germline V gene has CDR1 MGHRA and CDR2 YSYEKL. CDR3 loop: CASSQGRAEAYGYTF. DNA for the CDR3: TGCGCCAGCAGCCAAGGACGGGCAGAGGCCTATGGCTACACCTTC.

J is TRBJ2-7 and V is TRBV29-1; no firm D call. V was clipped by 3 bases and J by 3 bases, with 12 bases between them. The germline CDR1 and CDR2 sequences are SQVTM and ANQGSEA. CDR3 length equals 13 residues. The CDR3 nucleotides are TGCAGCGTTGACAGTAAGGGCAACTACGAGCAGTACTTC. Encoded protein: CSVDSKGNYEQYF.

This clonotype was counted a few times. The chain is built from TRBV5-1 and TRBJ1-4; D ambiguous. The V end was cut by 4 bases, the J end by 4 bases, with 14 bases between. This CDR3 spans 15 amino acids. The V gene's germline CDR1 is SGHRS and CDR2 YFSETQ. This CDR3 reads CASSPGGSSNEKLFF. The CDR3 DNA is TGCGCCAGCAGCCCCGGAGGAAGTAGTAATGAAAAACTGTTTTTT. Combining the CDR3 with reference TRBV5-1 and TRBJ1-4 gives the whole variable domain KAGVTQTPRYLIKTRGQQVTLSCSPISGHRSVSWYQQTPGQGLQFLFEYFSETQRNKGNFPGRFSGRQFSNSRSEMNVSTLELGDSALYLCASSPGGSSNEKLFFGSGTQLSVL.

Only a few counts were recorded for this clonotype. J is TRBJ1-2 and V is TRBV7-8, with 10 bases aligning to TRBD1. Germline V gives CDR1 SGHVS, CDR2 FQNEAQ. Losses at the gene ends were 5 bases for V and 6 bases for J; bases not matched to a gene: 15. The CDR3 totals 17 residues. CDR3 coding DNA: TGTGCCAGCAGCATCCGGGACAGGGGCCCCTCCGAAAATGGCTACACCTTC. Encoded protein: CASSIRDRGPSENGYTF. The whole variable domain, remainder taken from reference TRBV7-8 and TRBJ1-2, is GAGVSQSPRYKVAKRGQDVALRCDPISGHVSLFWYQQALGQGPEFLTYFQNEAQLDKSGLPSDRFFAERPEGSVSTLKIQRTQQEDSAVYLCASSIRDRGPSENGYTFGSGTRLTVV.

CDR3 DNA: TGCAGCGTTGTATCGAGACTAGCGGGAGAACACTACGAGCAGTACTTC. This sequence encodes CSVVSRLAGEHYEQYF. The rearrangement uses TRBV29-1 and TRBJ2-7, with 12 bases that match TRBD2. Trimming at V came to 4 bases and at J to 3 bases, leaving 10 bases not matched to a gene. Germline values: CDR1 SQVTM, CDR2 ANQGSEA. This CDR3 contains 16 residues.

This chain uses TRBV20-1 with TRBJ1-1, with 7 bases identical to TRBD1. Losses at the gene ends were 5 bases for V and 0 bases for J; bases not matched to a gene: 9. The CDR3 runs 15 residues. Germline assignment: CDR1 DFQATT and CDR2 SNEGSKA (reference sequence). The CDR3 region has the DNA TGCAGTGCTCGGCGCGGGACAGCTATGAACACTGAAGCTTTCTTT. Protein product: CSARRGTAMNTEAFF.

This chain connects TRBV20-1 to TRBJ2-7, with a possible D match to TRBD2 (5 bases). Germline values: CDR1 DFQATT, CDR2 SNEGSKA (reference sequence). V was cut by 5 bases and J by 5 bases, with 16 bases left in between. The CDR3 covers 13 residues. This chain's CDR3 is CSACFRGCDEQYF. The CDR3 nucleotides read TGCAGTGCTTGTTTCCGGGGATGCGACGAGCAGTACTTC.

This clonotype was counted a few times. This chain links TRBV7-9 with TRBJ2-7; the D is unclear. This CDR3 has 16 residues. Germline CDR1 SEHNR, CDR2 FQNEAQ (reference sequence). The germline V and J ends were trimmed by 4 bases and 3 bases, with 19 bases remaining between them. This chain's CDR3 is CASSSPSRRKYYEQYF. CDR3 DNA: TGTGCCAGCAGCTCCCCTTCGCGCAGGAAGTACTACGAGCAGTACTTC.

The rearrangement uses TRBV7-9 and TRBJ2-5; possibly TRBD1 for D (5 bases). The V and J ends lost 9 bases and 1 base respectively, with 12 bases between them. CDR1 is SEHNR, CDR2 FQNEAQ, per germline (reference sequence). CDR3 length equals 13 residues. The CDR3, as DNA: TGTGCCAGTAGGAGACAGATCCAAGAGACCCAGTACTTC. Encoded protein: CASRRQIQETQYF.